The 29 T cell receptor beta chains listed next were all sequenced from one sample in a study of blood T cell repertoires in COVID-19. Generated by immunoSEQ multiplex PCR, the TCRdb table keeps only in-frame clones and is missing some. The sample includes roughly 87,000 clones, about three quarters seen only once; the top ten take approximately 15%. The sequenced sample consisted of peripheral blood. The receptors shown here come from a woman of 80 years or more with acute or convalescent COVID-19.

The chain has TRBV2 and TRBJ1-3, with D perhaps TRBD1 (6 bases). Germline V gene sequence: CDR1 SNHLY, CDR2 FYNNEI. V was shortened by 6 bases and J by 4 bases, with 13 bases between the two germline ends. The CDR3 extends over 14 amino acids. The CDR3 DNA follows: TGTGCCAGCAGCCGGACAGAAGAAGGAAACACCATATATTTT. Translated, it gives CASSRTEEGNTIYF.

The chain has TRBV6-5 and TRBJ1-3; D not resolved. CDR3 size: 12 residues. Germline V gene sequence: CDR1 MNHEY, CDR2 SVGAGI. V shed 6 bases and J shed 9 bases, with 12 bases lying between them. As DNA, the CDR3 is TGTGCCAGCAGCTCCGGTGGTATCACCATATATTTT. Translated: CASSSGGITIYF.

The chain carries TRBV7-2 and TRBJ1-2; D is undetermined. This CDR3 comprises 15 residues. The germline V gene encodes CDR1 SGHTA and CDR2 FQGNSA. V lost 2 bases and J lost 8, with 18 bases in between. CDR3 sequence reads: CASSLNPRSYGGYTF. The CDR3, as DNA: TGTGCCAGCAGCTTAAACCCCCGGTCTTACGGGGGCTACACCTTC.

The rearrangement uses TRBV18 and TRBJ2-6; D possibly corresponds to TRBD2 (6 bases). V shed 3 bases and J shed 0 bases, with 15 bases lying between them. Germline lookup yields CDR1 KGHSH and CDR2 LQKENI. The CDR3 is 18 residues long. CDR3 amino acids: CASSPLGGDLSGANVLTF. In DNA, the CDR3 is TGTGCCAGCTCACCGCTCGGGGGTGACCTCTCTGGGGCCAACGTCCTGACTTTC.

This chain uses TRBV19 with TRBJ1-2; TRBD1 matches 9 bases. Germline trimming cut 4 bases from V and 6 bases from J; bases unmatched to any gene: 9. Germline CDR1 LNHDA, CDR2 SQIVND (reference sequence). The CDR3 runs 15 residues. CDR3: CASSNPDRGGDGYTF. The CDR3 DNA sequence: TGTGCCAGTAGTAATCCGGACAGGGGAGGCGATGGCTACACCTTC.

The genes are TRBV9 and TRBJ2-3; no clear D gene. V dropped 1 base and J dropped 7 bases, with 10 bases sitting between them. Looked up from germline, CDR1 is SGDLS and CDR2 is YYNGEE. The CDR3 is made up of 13 amino acids. The CDR3 DNA is TGTGCCAGCAGCGTATATGGCAGTAATACGCAGTATTTT. Its protein is CASSVYGSNTQYF.

The chain joins TRBV6-5 to TRBJ1-5; unclear D gene. Germline V CDR1 and CDR2: MNHEY, SVGAGI. V gave up 8 bases and J gave up 4 bases, with 15 bases separating them. The CDR3 has 14 amino acids. CDR3: CASSGLQINQPQHF. CDR3 sequence (DNA): TGTGCCAGCTCAGGACTTCAGATAAATCAGCCCCAGCATTTT.

This chain joins TRBV10-3 and TRBJ2-3; 11 nucleotides agree with TRBD2. Germline V gene sequence: CDR1 ENHRY, CDR2 SYGVKD. This CDR3 has 13 amino acids. V trimming: 10 bases; J trimming: 3 bases; junction bases outside the gene matches: 3. The CDR3: CATLAGDTDTQYF. In nucleotides, the CDR3 is TGTGCCACACTAGCGGGGGATACAGATACGCAGTATTTT.

This clone was detected only a few times. This rearrangement joins TRBV5-5 to TRBJ1-1, with D possibly matching TRBD1 (5 bases). Germline V gene sequence: CDR1 SGHKS, CDR2 YYEKEE (reference sequence). The CDR3 covers 15 residues. V lost 1 base and J lost 4, with 14 bases in between. The CDR3 loop is CASSLRVRVITEAFF. CDR3 nucleotide sequence: TGTGCCAGCAGCTTGCGCGTCAGGGTCATCACTGAAGCTTTCTTT.

There are a few counts of this clone. The rearrangement joins TRBV5-8 to TRBJ1-2, with 7 bases aligning to TRBD1. In germline, CDR1 is SGHTS, CDR2 YDEGEE. The CDR3 covers 14 residues. V was pared by 0 bases and J by 3 bases, with 2 bases of the junction left unmatched. The CDR3 nucleotides read TGTGCCAGCAGCTTGGTGGGGACAGACTATGGCTACACCTTC. Residues: CASSLVGTDYGYTF.

The chain uses TRBV30 and TRBJ1-5; weak D call: TRBD1 (5 bases). With 0 bases removed from V and 6 bases from J, the gap between germline ends came to 9 bases. Germline V gene lookup returns CDR1 GTSNPN and CDR2 SVGIG (reference sequence). This CDR3 spans 13 amino acids. The CDR3 sequence: CAWSVGVTQPQHF. The DNA of the CDR3 is TGTGCCTGGAGTGTAGGGGTAACTCAGCCCCAGCATTTT.

The chain carries TRBV3-1 (or the pseudogene TRBV3-2) and TRBJ2-7, with 10 bases aligning to TRBD2. The CDR3 consists of 15 residues. The trim removed 1 base at V and 2 bases at J, leaving 2 bases unmatched. Germline CDR1 and CDR2: LGHDT and YNNKEL (reference sequence). CDR3 nucleotide sequence: TGTGCCAGCAGCCAAGGGCTAGCGGGGGCCTACGAGCAGTACTTC. Translation gives CASSQGLAGAYEQYF.

With regard to this clone: In this CDR3 the conserved last residue, phenylalanine or tryptophan, is missing, so a read error is likely. The V call is TRBV7-2, the J call TRBJ1-6, with 8 bases lining up with TRBD1. V shed 5 bases, J shed 8 bases, and the junction held 2 bases outside the gene matches. The CDR3 totals 13 residues. Germline-derived CDR1 and CDR2 are SGHTA and FQGNSA. The CDR3 coding sequence is TGTGCCAGCAGCGAGGACAGGGATTCACCCCTCCACCTT. It encodes CASSEDRDSPLHL.

The chain recombines TRBV7-2 with TRBJ2-5, with D maybe TRBD2 (5 bases). CDR3 length equals 16 residues. Trimming took off 1 base at V and 2 bases at J, with 14 bases between the two ends. Looked up from germline, CDR1 is SGHTA and CDR2 is FQGNSA. The CDR3 DNA is TGTGCCAGCAGCTTAGAAGCTGTAGGAGGACAAGAGACCCAGTACTTC. It is translated as CASSLEAVGGQETQYF. Combining the CDR3 with reference TRBV7-2 and TRBJ2-5 gives the whole variable domain GAGVSQSPSNKVTEKGKDVELRCDPISGHTALYWYRQSLGQGLEFLIYFQGNSAPDKSGLPSDRFSAERTGGSVSTLTIQRTQQEDSAVYLCASSLEAVGGQETQYFGPGTRLLVL.

This chain joins TRBV6-4 and TRBJ2-4; D possibly corresponds to TRBD1 (5 bases). V was trimmed by 3 bases and J by 7 bases, leaving 13 bases between them. This CDR3 contains 14 residues. From germline, CDR1 is MRHNA and CDR2 SNTAGT. Written as DNA, the CDR3 is TGTGCCAGCAGTGAAGGGGTAGGGTTCAACATTCAGTACTTC. This encodes CASSEGVGFNIQYF.

The chain couples TRBV19 to TRBJ2-7, with 8 bases that match TRBD2. Germline V gene data show CDR1 as LNHDA and CDR2 as SQIVND (reference sequence). This CDR3 is built from 14 residues. V dropped 5 bases and J dropped 0; count of bases not matched to a gene: 3. Here the CDR3 reads CASSAGTSSYEQYF. In DNA form, the CDR3 reads TGTGCCAGTAGTGCCGGGACTAGCTCCTACGAGCAGTACTTC.

The gene calls are TRBV7-3 and TRBJ2-5; TRBD1 agrees at 7 bases. The CDR3 extends over 14 amino acids. From germline, CDR1 is SGHTA and CDR2 FQGTGA. With V trimmed by 4 bases and J by 3 bases, 5 bases remained unmatched. The CDR3 DNA reads as TGTGCCAGCAGCTCCACAGGGGCGGAAGAGACCCAGTACTTC. This sequence encodes CASSSTGAEETQYF.

This clone was seen a few times. This chain uses TRBV7-8 with TRBJ2-3, with D unclear. Germline CDR1 SGHVS, CDR2 FQNEAQ. Trimming removed 0 bases at V and 4 bases at J, with 11 bases between. This CDR3 is 15 amino acids long. The CDR3 DNA reads TGTGCCAGCAGCTTAGCGGGCTTTCGGTCAGATACGCAGTATTTT. This codes for CASSLAGFRSDTQYF.

V usage is TRBV15 and J usage is TRBJ1-1, with no clear D. Germline values: CDR1 LNHNV, CDR2 YYDKDF (reference sequence). This CDR3 is built from 15 residues. V was pared by 4 bases and J by 5 bases, with 17 bases between. CDR3 DNA sequence: TGTGCCACCAGCAATTGGAGCCCGGCGGGGACTGAAGCTTTCTTT. Translation: CATSNWSPAGTEAFF.

This clone showed up just a few times. The chain carries TRBV21-1 and TRBJ2-7; whether TRBD2, the table's D call, matches the DNA was not checked. TRBV21-1 has pseudogene status. CDR3 length: 16 residues. In nucleotides, the CDR3 is TGTGCCAGCAGCAAAGCCAAGTGCCATAGCTCCTACGAGCAGTACTTC. Translation: CASSKAKCHSSYEQYF.

The CDR3, as DNA: TGTGCCAGCAGTGCGGGGTTGGAAGAGACCCAGTACTTC. This encodes CASSAGLEETQYF. The J gene is TRBJ2-5, the V gene TRBV2; weak D call: TRBD2 (5 bases). Germline-derived CDR1 and CDR2 are SNHLY and FYNNEI. The CDR3 extends over 13 amino acids. The germline V and J ends were trimmed by 4 bases and 3 bases, with 9 bases remaining between them.

A few counts support this clone. V gene TRBV27 combines with J gene TRBJ1-4, with 9 nucleotides matching TRBD1. The ends lost 6 bases at V and 5 bases at J; junction bases unmatched: 4. In germline, CDR1 is MNHEY, CDR2 SMNVEV (reference sequence). The CDR3 extends over 14 amino acids. The CDR3 reads CASRKGQGNEKLFF. The CDR3 nucleotides read TGTGCCAGCAGAAAAGGACAGGGGAATGAAAAACTGTTTTTT.

The rearrangement joins TRBV9 to TRBJ2-7; TRBD2 aligns across 11 bases. Per germline, CDR1 SGDLS and CDR2 YYNGEE. J gave up 3 bases and V 7 bases, and 9 bases lay outside the gene matches. CDR3 length equals 15 residues. For the CDR3, the DNA is TGTGCCAGCTCGCCCTTGACTAGCGGGGACTACGAGCAGTACTTC. Amino acids: CASSPLTSGDYEQYF.

The CDR3 is CASSPGLAGVGETQYF. The CDR3 DNA reads TGCGCCAGCAGCCCGGGACTAGCGGGGGTGGGGGAGACCCAGTACTTC. The chain employs TRBV4-3 and TRBJ2-5, with TRBD2 identical over 14 bases. Germline V CDR1 and CDR2: LGHNA, YSLEER. The V and J ends lost 4 bases and 5 bases, in that order; junction bases with no gene match: 6. The CDR3 covers 16 residues.

This clone was recorded once. The chain carries TRBV12-2 and TRBJ1-4; the table calls TRBD1, which could not be checked here. TRBV12-2 is labeled a pseudogene. This CDR3 has 14 residues. The CDR3: CASRLDRSDEKLFF. The CDR3 nucleotides read TGTGCAAGTCGCCTTGACAGGTCGGATGAAAAACTGTTTTTT.

This chain connects TRBV7-3 to TRBJ2-3; D is perhaps TRBD2 (5 bases). Germline-derived CDR1 and CDR2 are SGHTA and FQGTGA. The CDR3 contains 14 residues. With 5 bases removed from V and 2 bases from J, the gap between germline ends came to 11 bases. Written as DNA, the CDR3 is TGTGCCAGCAGCCAACTAGGTACCACAGATACGCAGTATTTT. Translation gives CASSQLGTTDTQYF. Variable domain in full (rest from reference TRBV7-3 and TRBJ2-3): GAGVSQTPSNKVTEKGKYVELRCDPISGHTALYWYRQSLGQGPEFLIYFQGTGAADDSGLPNDRFFAVRPEGSVSTLKIQRTERGDSAVYLCASSQLGTTDTQYFGPGTRLTVL.

J is TRBJ1-2 and V is TRBV5-1; TRBD1 matches at 8 bases. CDR1 is SGHRS and CDR2 is YFSETQ in the germline V gene. V lost 4 bases, J lost 7 bases, and 9 bases stayed unmatched. This CDR3 region has 14 residues. CDR3 amino acids: CASSLSQGASGYTF. CDR3 bases: TGCGCCAGCAGCCTATCCCAGGGGGCGAGTGGCTACACCTTC. Combining the CDR3 with reference TRBV5-1 and TRBJ1-2 gives the whole variable domain KAGVTQTPRYLIKTRGQQVTLSCSPISGHRSVSWYQQTPGQGLQFLFEYFSETQRNKGNFPGRFSGRQFSNSRSEMNVSTLELGDSALYLCASSLSQGASGYTFGSGTRLTVV.

The chain carries TRBV18 and TRBJ2-7; tentative D call: TRBD1 (6 bases). The CDR3 is 14 amino acids. V was cut by 2 bases and J by 3 bases, with 11 bases left in between. CDR1 and CDR2 (germline): KGHSH, LQKENI. The CDR3 DNA sequence: TGTGCCAGCTCACCAACAGGGACGTTCTACGAGCAGTACTTC. Its protein is CASSPTGTFYEQYF.

The chain uses TRBV9 and TRBJ1-4; 7 bases map to TRBD1. This CDR3 comprises 14 residues. The germline V gene encodes CDR1 SGDLS and CDR2 YYNGEE. The junction had 2 bases not matched to a gene; V was cut back by 2 bases and J by 4 bases. CDR3 protein: CASSVTGDNEKLFF. CDR3 coding DNA: TGTGCCAGCAGCGTTACAGGGGATAATGAAAAACTGTTTTTT.